Presented here are 13 T cell receptor beta chains from one specimen sequenced in a study of blood T cell repertoires in COVID-19. The table came from immunoSEQ multiplex PCR; TCRdb's copy has only in-frame clones and leaves some out. The repertoire has more than 350,000 clones, about 83% of them found once; the top ten carry around 10%. The sequencing sample was made of PBMCs or T cells enriched from blood (not recorded which). All receptors derive from a woman between 45 and 60 years old who had recovered from COVID-19.

This clone was recorded a few times. J is TRBJ1-5 and V is TRBV12-3 or TRBV12-4; D is undetermined. CDR3 length: 13 residues. The V gene lost 6 bases and the J gene lost 9 bases, with 15 bases spanning the gap. DNA of the CDR3: TGTGCCAGCAGGCCGTCGGGGTCGGGGCCCCAGCATTTT. It is translated as CASRPSGSGPQHF.

The chain links TRBV29-1 to TRBJ1-2, with D possibly TRBD1 on 5 matching bases. The CDR3 loop spans 21 amino acids. CDR1 is SQVTM and CDR2 is ANQGSEA in the germline V gene. Trimming removed 0 bases at V and 3 bases at J, with 32 bases between. CDR3: CSVEDLRAALQGSLIDYGYTF. The CDR3 nucleotides are TGCAGCGTTGAAGATCTTCGGGCCGCGCTGCAGGGATCATTAATCGACTATGGCTACACCTTC. The complete variable domain, with remaining parts taken from reference TRBV29-1 and TRBJ1-2, reads SAVISQKPSRDICQRGTSLTIQCQVDSQVTMMFWYRQQPGQSLTLIATANQGSEATYESGFVIDKFPISRPNLTFSTLTVSNMSPEDSSIYLCSVEDLRAALQGSLIDYGYTFGSGTRLTVV.

The chain links TRBV24-1 to TRBJ2-7; D is undetermined. CDR1 is KGHDR and CDR2 is SFDVKD in the germline V gene. The CDR3 is 13 amino acids. Trimming left V 4 bases short and J 3 bases short, with 9 bases between. In nucleotides, the CDR3 is TGTGCCACCAGTGACCCCAGGCACTACGAGCAGTACTTC. Translating gives CATSDPRHYEQYF.

The J gene is TRBJ1-2, the V gene TRBV19; D remains ambiguous. V lost 4 bases and J lost 8, with 20 bases in between. There are 15 residues in the CDR3. The germline V gene encodes CDR1 LNHDA and CDR2 SQIVND (reference sequence). The CDR3 loop is CASSRSGESPYGYTF. The CDR3 nucleotides are TGTGCCAGTAGTAGGTCCGGGGAATCCCCGTACGGCTACACCTTC. Variable domain in full (rest from reference TRBV19 and TRBJ1-2): DGGITQSPKYLFRKEGQNVTLSCEQNLNHDAMYWYRQDPGQGLRLIYYSQIVNDFQKGDIAEGYSVSREKKESFPLTVTSAQKNPTAFYLCASSRSGESPYGYTFGSGTRLTVV.

This chain joins TRBV27 and TRBJ2-7; D is possibly TRBD1 (5 bases). Trimming shortened V by 8 bases and J by 1 base, and 15 bases separated the two germline ends. Germline CDR1 reads MNHEY; CDR2 reads SMNVEV (reference sequence). The CDR3 contains 14 residues. The CDR3 region is CASSPNRQSYEQYF. The CDR3 DNA reads TGTGCCAGCTCTCCCAACCGACAGTCCTACGAGCAGTACTTC.

The J gene is TRBJ1-3, the V gene TRBV19, with D perhaps matching TRBD1 (6 bases). The CDR3 runs 16 residues. Looked up from germline, CDR1 is LNHDA and CDR2 is SQIVND (reference sequence). V lost 5 bases, J lost 1 base, and 15 bases lay in between. The CDR3 coding sequence is TGTGCCAGTAGTGACCAGGGGCCGATTTCTGGAAACACCATATATTTT. It codes for CASSDQGPISGNTIYF. The entire variable domain, with the rest obtained from reference TRBV19 and TRBJ1-3, is as follows: DGGITQSPKYLFRKEGQNVTLSCEQNLNHDAMYWYRQDPGQGLRLIYYSQIVNDFQKGDIAEGYSVSREKKESFPLTVTSAQKNPTAFYLCASSDQGPISGNTIYFGEGSWLTVV.

The chain combines TRBV27 with TRBJ2-7, with unresolved D. Germline V gene lookup returns CDR1 MNHEY and CDR2 SMNVEV (reference sequence). The CDR3 consists of 13 residues. Trimming left V 8 bases short and J 4 bases short, with 15 bases between. As DNA, the CDR3 is TGTGCCAGCGGTTACCGAGGCAGTTACGAGCAGTACTTC. This sequence encodes CASGYRGSYEQYF.

The rearrangement uses TRBV10-1 and TRBJ1-3; D is ambiguous. Germline assignment: CDR1 WNHNN and CDR2 SYGVQD (reference sequence). The CDR3 has 17 amino acids. The V gene lost 6 bases and the J gene lost 1 base, with 19 bases spanning the gap. Here the CDR3 DNA reads TGCGCCAGCAGGGGTGGGAGCCCGACCCAATCTGGAAACACCATATATTTT. Amino acid sequence: CASRGGSPTQSGNTIYF.

This chain connects TRBV5-5 to TRBJ1-6, with 8 bases identical to TRBD1. CDR3 length: 16 residues. Looked up from germline, CDR1 is SGHKS and CDR2 is YYEKEE (reference sequence). Germline trimming cut 0 bases from V and 9 bases from J; bases unmatched to any gene: 8. CDR3 region: CASSLALSGGGSPLHF. CDR3 DNA: TGTGCCAGCAGCTTGGCCTTGTCAGGGGGCGGTTCACCCCTCCACTTT. Looking up the rest from reference TRBV5-5 and TRBJ1-6 gives the full variable domain: DAGVTQSPTHLIKTRGQQVTLRCSPISGHKSVSWYQQVLGQGPQFIFQYYEKEERGRGNFPDRFSARQFPNYSSELNVNALLLGDSALYLCASSLALSGGGSPLHFGNGTRLTVT.

V gene TRBV9 combines with J gene TRBJ2-3, with D possibly matching TRBD2 (5 bases). Trimming left V 0 bases short and J 7 bases short, with 12 bases between. This CDR3 region has 14 residues. Germline assignment: CDR1 SGDLS and CDR2 YYNGEE. The CDR3 DNA follows: TGTGCCAGCAGCGTAGGGATTAGCGTACATACGCAGTATTTT. The encoded protein is CASSVGISVHTQYF.

The rearrangement joins TRBV4-2 to TRBJ1-6; the match to TRBD1 covers 8 bases. This CDR3 is 15 amino acids long. Germline V gene sequence: CDR1 LGHNA, CDR2 YNFKEQ. Unmatched junction bases numbered 4, after V lost 4 bases and J lost 5 bases. CDR3 nucleotides: TGTGCCAGCAGCCTCGGGACAGGAAATAATTCACCCCTCCACTTT. Translated: CASSLGTGNNSPLHF.

The gene calls are TRBV7-2 and TRBJ1-2; 7 nucleotides match TRBD1. The CDR3 consists of 15 residues. With V trimmed by 4 bases and J by 4 bases, 9 bases remained unmatched. Germline V gene data show CDR1 as SGHTA and CDR2 as FQGNSA. In nucleotides, the CDR3 is TGTGCCAGCAGCTCGGAAGGACAGGTCCTCTATGGCTACACCTTC. Protein product: CASSSEGQVLYGYTF.

The CDR3 loop is CASSLGTVMNTEAFF. CDR3 bases: TGCGCCAGCAGCTTGGGGACAGTGATGAACACTGAAGCTTTCTTT. The chain couples TRBV5-1 to TRBJ1-1; perhaps TRBD1 as D (6 bases). The CDR3 extends over 15 amino acids. Trimming stripped 0 bases from V and 0 bases from J, with 9 bases between. Germline CDR1 and CDR2: SGHRS and YFSETQ.